These 22 T cell receptor beta chains came from one sample sequenced in a study of T-cell memory formation after mild COVID-19. One entry per CDR3 protein results from TCRdb running MiXCR on the 5' RACE reads. The table has 150,000 to 200,000 distinct CDR3 sequences, around 30% seen once; the top ten hold about 11%. What was sequenced was PBMCs or a T cell subset sorted from them (not recorded which). Source of these receptors: an adult woman who had mild COVID-19 (a few samples of this study predate the infection). Cell type and time point are not known.

A few counts support this clonotype. The rearrangement joins TRBV7-6 to TRBJ1-5; D ambiguous. CDR3 size: 15 residues. The V and J ends lost 3 bases and 4 bases respectively, with 13 bases between them. Germline V gives CDR1 SGHVS, CDR2 FNYEAQ. The CDR3 loop reads CASSFGSGVNQPQHF. The CDR3 DNA reads TGTGCCAGCAGCTTCGGTAGCGGGGTAAATCAGCCCCAGCATTTT.

The chain uses TRBV7-6 and TRBJ2-7; 8 bases agree with TRBD1. The CDR3 runs 15 residues. The germline V gene encodes CDR1 SGHVS and CDR2 FNYEAQ. V was clipped by 5 bases and J by 4 bases; unmatched bases: 10. Here the CDR3 reads CASSVGQGRKYEQYF. The CDR3 DNA reads as TGTGCCAGCAGCGTCGGACAGGGTAGAAAGTACGAGCAGTACTTC. Full variable domain (outside the CDR3, taken from reference TRBV7-6 and TRBJ2-7): GAGVSQSPRYKVTKRGQDVALRCDPISGHVSLYWYRQALGQGPEFLTYFNYEAQQDKSGLPNDRFSAERPEGSISTLTIQRTEQRDSAMYRCASSVGQGRKYEQYFGPGTRLTVT.

V usage is TRBV4-3 and J usage is TRBJ2-2, with 7 bases aligning to TRBD2. CDR3 length equals 17 residues. In germline, CDR1 is LGHNA, CDR2 YSLEER. The ends lost 1 base at V and 0 bases at J; junction bases unmatched: 5. CDR3 in DNA: TGCGCCAGCAGCCAAGGGGTAGCGGGTACGAACACCGGGGAGCTGTTTTTT. It is translated as CASSQGVAGTNTGELFF.

V is TRBV4-1 and J is TRBJ1-6; the D is unclear. Trimming cost V 0 bases and J 9 bases, with 18 bases left between them. From germline, CDR1 is MGHRA and CDR2 YSYEKL. The CDR3 has 17 residues. The CDR3 sequence: CASSQDTSAPPFSPLHF. The CDR3 coding sequence is TGCGCCAGCAGCCAAGATACCAGCGCTCCACCTTTTTCACCCCTCCACTTT.

This clonotype was observed a handful of times. The rearrangement joins TRBV7-9 to TRBJ2-7; no definite D call. Per germline, CDR1 SEHNR and CDR2 FQNEAQ (reference sequence). V lost 5 bases and J lost 3, with 14 bases in between. This CDR3 comprises 14 residues. This chain's CDR3 is CASSATGPNYEQYF. DNA of the CDR3: TGTGCCAGCAGCGCCACGGGTCCGAACTACGAGCAGTACTTC.

This clonotype was seen a handful of times. This chain links TRBV9 with TRBJ1-3; 8 positions agree with TRBD1. The V and J ends lost 3 bases and 5 bases, in that order; junction bases with no gene match: 7. Germline-derived CDR1 and CDR2 are SGDLS and YYNGEE. The CDR3 runs to 15 residues. The CDR3 here is CASSEEGQGRNTIYF. DNA for the CDR3: TGTGCCAGCAGCGAAGAAGGACAGGGTCGAAACACCATATATTTT.

The sample holds a few counts of this clonotype. The chain recombines TRBV5-1 with TRBJ2-1, with 9 bases that match TRBD1. Germline trimming cut 4 bases from V and 6 bases from J; bases unmatched to any gene: 8. The CDR3 has 15 amino acids. From germline, CDR1 is SGHRS and CDR2 YFSETQ. CDR3 coding DNA: TGCGCCAGCAGCCTGGACAGGGGAGTCGGCAATGAGCAGTTCTTC. This gives the protein CASSLDRGVGNEQFF.

Remarks on this clonotype: The junction shows a germline mismatch at one end, possibly a read error. The chain employs TRBV7-6 and TRBJ2-1, with D maybe TRBD2 (6 bases). This CDR3 region has 19 residues. Germline CDR1 SGHVS, CDR2 FNYEAQ. The CDR3 loop is CSSSRTPSALAGSYNEQFF. CDR3 DNA sequence: TGTTCCAGCAGCCGTACACCGTCGGCCCTGGCGGGGTCGTACAATGAGCAGTTCTTC. Looking up the rest from reference TRBV7-6 and TRBJ2-1 gives the full variable domain: GAGVSQSPRYKVTKRGQDVALRCDPISGHVSLYWYRQALGQGPEFLTYFNYEAQQDKSGLPNDRFSAERPEGSISTLTIQRTEQRDSAMYRCSSSRTPSALAGSYNEQFFGPGTRLTVL.

The chain is built from TRBV14 and TRBJ2-7; tentatively, D is TRBD1 or TRBD2 (6 bases each). The CDR3 sequence is 15 residues long. Per the germline V gene, CDR1 is SGHDN and CDR2 is FVKESK. The V and J ends lost 4 bases and 0 bases respectively, with 13 bases between them. In nucleotides, the CDR3 is TGTGCCAGCAGCCCAACAGGGAGGTCCTCCTACGAGCAGTACTTC. It encodes CASSPTGRSSYEQYF.

The rearrangement uses TRBV12-3 or TRBV12-4 and TRBJ2-7; D is uncertain. The CDR3 has 14 residues. The germline V and J ends were trimmed by 5 bases and 2 bases, with 13 bases remaining between them. The chain's CDR3 is CASSPGRSAYEQYF. CDR3 DNA sequence: TGTGCCAGCAGTCCAGGCAGGTCGGCCTACGAGCAGTACTTC.

This clonotype occurred once. This chain joins TRBV12-3 or TRBV12-4 and TRBJ1-1; no clear D gene. CDR3 length equals 15 residues. Trimming left V 4 bases short and J 1 base short, with 13 bases between. The CDR3 is CASSSARWRNTEAFF. DNA of the CDR3: TGTGCCAGCAGTTCCGCTCGGTGGCGGAACACTGAAGCTTTCTTT.

In its sample, this clonotype was seen a few times. The genes are TRBV7-3 and TRBJ2-1, with 7 bases lining up with TRBD1. The CDR3 loop spans 14 amino acids. Germline CDR1 is SGHTA and CDR2 is FQGTGA. V shed 4 bases and J 1 base; nucleotides not matched to a gene: 1. The CDR3 sequence is CASSSTGSYNEQFF. The CDR3 coding sequence is TGTGCCAGCAGCTCGACAGGGTCCTACAATGAGCAGTTCTTC.

V and J are TRBV6-5 and TRBJ2-1; 9 positions agree with TRBD1. The CDR3 runs to 13 residues. The junction had 4 bases not matched to a gene; V was cut back by 8 bases and J by 5 bases. Germline V gives CDR1 MNHEY, CDR2 SVGAGI. Here the CDR3 DNA reads TGTGCCAGCGGGGACAGGGTTGACAATGAGCAGTTCTTC. This encodes CASGDRVDNEQFF.

The chain combines TRBV24-1 with TRBJ1-6; D remains unclear. The V gene lost 2 bases and the J gene lost 7 bases, with 5 bases spanning the gap. Germline V gene lookup returns CDR1 KGHDR and CDR2 SFDVKD. This CDR3 is 13 amino acids long. CDR3 sequence: CATSDSWNSPLHF. The DNA for the CDR3 is TGTGCCACCAGTGATTCGTGGAATTCACCCCTCCACTTT.

V and J are TRBV30 and TRBJ2-5; D is possibly TRBD1 or TRBD2 (6 bases each). The CDR3 covers 14 residues. Trimming left V 0 bases short and J 2 bases short, with 10 bases between. The germline V gene has CDR1 GTSNPN and CDR2 SVGIG (reference sequence). CDR3 in amino acids: CAWSVGGTQETQYF. In DNA, the CDR3 is TGTGCCTGGAGTGTAGGCGGGACACAAGAGACCCAGTACTTC.

This clonotype has at least ten counts. The chain couples TRBV6-5 to TRBJ1-5; D is possibly TRBD1 (5 bases). Trimming cost V 2 bases and J 6 bases, with 11 bases left between them. The CDR3 consists of 14 residues. Germline CDR1 is MNHEY and CDR2 is SVGAGI. The chain's CDR3 is CASSYGAGTQPQHF. CDR3 DNA sequence: TGTGCCAGCAGTTACGGTGCAGGGACTCAGCCCCAGCATTTT.

Only a few counts were recorded for this clonotype. This CDR3 is CASSPGTSGRRTYNEQFF. CDR3 nucleotides: TGTGCCAGCAGCCCCGGGACTAGCGGGAGGAGGACCTACAATGAGCAGTTCTTC. The chain links TRBV7-9 to TRBJ2-1; 15 bases fit TRBD2. CDR1 and CDR2 from the germline V gene are SEHNR and FQNEAQ (reference sequence). The CDR3 has 18 residues. The V gene end was trimmed by 5 bases and the J gene end by 2 bases; junction bases not matched to a gene: 7.

This clonotype has ten or more counts. V and J are TRBV7-6 and TRBJ2-5; D is undetermined. Germline V CDR1 and CDR2: SGHVS, FNYEAQ. V lost 5 bases to trimming and J lost 6 bases, with 16 bases between them. There are 14 residues in the CDR3. The DNA for the CDR3 is TGTGCCAGCAGCCCCATGGCCCAGGAAAAGACCCAGTACTTC. It encodes CASSPMAQEKTQYF.

This clonotype has a handful of counts. The J gene is TRBJ1-6, the V gene TRBV12-3 or TRBV12-4, with D unclear. V shed 10 bases and J shed 7 bases, with 14 bases lying between them. The CDR3 extends over 13 amino acids. This CDR3 is CATRAEENSPLHF. The CDR3 DNA sequence: TGTGCCACCCGGGCCGAAGAGAATTCACCCCTCCACTTT.

This clonotype was recorded a few times. The rearrangement links TRBV7-2 to TRBJ2-3, with 10 bases fitting TRBD2. CDR1 is SGHTA and CDR2 is FQGNSA in the germline V gene. Germline trimming cut 4 bases from V and 3 bases from J; bases unmatched to any gene: 4. This CDR3 has 15 residues. Written as DNA, the CDR3 is TGTGCCAGCAGCTCAATGACTAGCGGGACAGATACGCAGTATTTT. This sequence encodes CASSSMTSGTDTQYF. The whole variable domain, remainder taken from reference TRBV7-2 and TRBJ2-3, is GAGVSQSPSNKVTEKGKDVELRCDPISGHTALYWYRQSLGQGLEFLIYFQGNSAPDKSGLPSDRFSAERTGGSVSTLTIQRTQQEDSAVYLCASSSMTSGTDTQYFGPGTRLTVL.

The table lists this clonotype with a few counts. The chain recombines TRBV5-1 with TRBJ2-3; tentatively, D is TRBD2 (6 bases). CDR1 is SGHRS and CDR2 is YFSETQ in the germline V gene. The CDR3 sequence is 15 residues long. Trimming pared 4 bases from V and 2 bases from J, leaving 14 bases between. The CDR3 sequence: CASSDRDSSTDTQYF. The DNA of the CDR3 is TGCGCCAGCAGCGACCGGGACTCATCCACAGATACGCAGTATTTT.

The V and J genes are TRBV4-1 and TRBJ2-3; 13 bases line up with TRBD2. The V segment lost 5 bases and the J segment 6 bases; nucleotides outside the gene matches: 8. CDR1 MGHRA and CDR2 YSYEKL come from the germline V gene. This CDR3 comprises 16 residues. CDR3 protein: CASSDGLAGVKDTQYF. The CDR3 coding sequence is TGCGCCAGCAGCGATGGACTAGCGGGAGTTAAGGATACGCAGTATTTT.